This is a list of T cell receptor beta chains from one sample in a study of blood T cell repertoires in COVID-19. Some clones are missing from TCRdb's copy, which holds only in-frame ones; the method was immunoSEQ multiplex PCR. The data contain 120,000 to 150,000 clones, roughly 88% of them seen just once; the ten biggest clones take up around 8%. The sequenced sample consisted of peripheral blood. The source of these receptors is a woman aged 55-75 years with COVID-19, enrolled during active disease. CDR3s include the opening cysteine and the closing phenylalanine or tryptophan. Each record gives: D gene, V gene, J gene, clone size, CDR3 DNA, CDR3 protein. The D gene is left open where the match is weak. A clone size is listed for some rows: how often the clone was seen (once, few, many), or a class if it is expanded.

>TRBD1|TRBV19|TRBJ1-5|.
TGTGCCAGTAAGCGTGACAGGGGGTATAGCAATCAGCCCCAGCATTTT
CASKRDRGYSNQPQHF
>.|TRBV11-1|TRBJ2-5|.
TGTGCCAGCAGCGACTCCGGGGGGCCGGGAGAGACCCAGTACTTC
CASSDSGGPGETQYF
>.|TRBV19|TRBJ2-7|.
TGTGCCAGTAGTATCCCCGGGGGTTTCTACGAGCAGTACTTC
CASSIPGGFYEQYF
>TRBD2|TRBV7-3|TRBJ2-1|.
TGTGCCAGCAGGCCTACTAGCGGGGGCCGAGGCGAGCAGTTCTTC
CASRPTSGGRGEQFF
>.|TRBV9|TRBJ1-6|.
TGTGCCAGCAGCGTCAGCCAGTGGACAGAGAATTCACCCCTCCACTTT
CASSVSQWTENSPLHF
>.|TRBV27|TRBJ1-2|once
.
CASSFAGGSRNTF
>.|TRBV5-1|TRBJ1-2|.
TGCGCCAGCAGCTTGGCAGGGGAGTGGGGCTACACCTTC
CASSLAGEWGYTF
>.|TRBV15|TRBJ1-2|.
TGTGCCACCAGCGGCGGACACAGGGTTTCAGGAGGCTACACCTTC
CATSGGHRVSGGYTF
>TRBD2|TRBV6-5|TRBJ2-5|.
TGTGCCAGCAGCTCCGGGACTAGCGGCCCGGAGACCCAGTACTTC
CASSSGTSGPETQYF
>.|TRBV19|TRBJ1-4|.
TGTGCCAGTTCGGCCGAGGGGGAATTTAATGAAAAACTGTTTTTT
CASSAEGEFNEKLFF
>.|TRBV5-1|TRBJ1-2|.
TGCGCCAGCAGGGACAGTCTAAACTATGGCTACACCTTC
CASRDSLNYGYTF
>.|TRBV18|TRBJ1-2|.
TGTGCCAGCTCACCACCGGGTCTTCTAGACTATGGCTACACCTTC
CASSPPGLLDYGYTF
>.|TRBV6-5|TRBJ2-5|.
TGTGCCAGCCTGCAGGGTATTCAAGAGACCCAGTACTTC
CASLQGIQETQYF
>.|TRBV10-2|TRBJ1-1|.
TGCGCCAGCAAAGGGAGTACTGAAGCTTTCTTT
CASKGSTEAFF
>.|TRBV2|TRBJ2-3|.
TGTGCCAGTAGCCCATCGAGGGAGTCAGATACGCAGTATTTT
CASSPSRESDTQYF
>TRBD2|TRBV5-1|TRBJ2-7|.
TGCGCCAGCAGCTTGGATGCGGGGGGGCTCGAGCAGTACTTC
CASSLDAGGLEQYF
>.|TRBV7-6|TRBJ2-2|.
TGTGCCAGCAGCTTGATCGGGACGCGGGAATCCGGGGAGCTGTTTTTT
CASSLIGTRESGELFF
>TRBD2|TRBV7-2|TRBJ2-1|.
TGTGCCAGCAGCTTATTAGTAGCGGGGGAAGGTGAGCAGTTCTTC
CASSLLVAGEGEQFF
>.|TRBV6-1|TRBJ1-6|.
TGTGCCAGCAGTGAAATAGGCCTCGGGGGGCCCCACTTT
CASSEIGLGGPHF
>.|TRBV19|TRBJ1-2|.
TGTGCCAGTATCGGAGGGTTTTACTATGGCTACACCTTC
CASIGGFYYGYTF
>.|TRBV2|TRBJ1-6|.
TGTGCCAGCTACAGGGCGGCAGGTTCACCCCTCCACTTT
CASYRAAGSPLHF
>.|TRBV28|TRBJ1-3|few
TGTGCCAGCAGAGTTACGGGGGGCGGAAACACCATATATTTT
CASRVTGGGNTIYF
>.|TRBV27|TRBJ1-5|.
TGTGCCAGCAGTTTACGCCTCCACGGTCAGCCCCAGCATTTT
CASSLRLHGQPQHF
>TRBD1|TRBV28|TRBJ1-1|.
TGTGCCAGCAGAGACAGGGTAGTTTCTGGAGCTTTCTTT
CASRDRVVSGAFF
>TRBD1|TRBV19|TRBJ1-1|.
TGTGCCAGTAATGACAGGGATGCTGAAGCTTTCTTT
CASNDRDAEAFF
>TRBD1|TRBV7-6|TRBJ2-7|.
TGTGCCAGCAGCTCTCGGGACAGGGAATACGAGCAGTACTTC
CASSSRDREYEQYF
>.|TRBV7-9|TRBJ2-7|.
TGTGCCAGCAGCTTAGCTGCAGGGATTCCCTACGAGCAGTACTTC
CASSLAAGIPYEQYF
>.|TRBV13|TRBJ1-3|.
TGTGCCAGCAGCCACTCGATAGCTGGAAACACCATATATTTT
CASSHSIAGNTIYF
>.|TRBV2|TRBJ2-3|.
TGTGCCAGCACCCTGGAACCCGGGAGCTCCACAGATACGCAGTATTTT
CASTLEPGSSTDTQYF